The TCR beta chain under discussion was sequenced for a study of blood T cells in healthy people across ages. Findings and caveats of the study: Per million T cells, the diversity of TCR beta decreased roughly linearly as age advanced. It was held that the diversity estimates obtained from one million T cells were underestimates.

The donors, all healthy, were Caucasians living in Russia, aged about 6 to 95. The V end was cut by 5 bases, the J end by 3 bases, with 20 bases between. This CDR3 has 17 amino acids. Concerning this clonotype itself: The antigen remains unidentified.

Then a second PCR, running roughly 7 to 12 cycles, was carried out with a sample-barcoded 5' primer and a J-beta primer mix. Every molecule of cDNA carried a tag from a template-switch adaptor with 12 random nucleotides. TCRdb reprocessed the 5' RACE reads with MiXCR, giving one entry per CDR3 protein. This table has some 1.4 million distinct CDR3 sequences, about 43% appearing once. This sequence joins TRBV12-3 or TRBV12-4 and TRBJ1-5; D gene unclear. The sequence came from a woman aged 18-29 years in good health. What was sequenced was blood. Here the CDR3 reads CASSKAGRLNYNQPQHF. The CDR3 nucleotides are TGTGCCAGCAGTAAGGCGGGCAGGCTGAATTACAATCAGCCCCAGCATTTT.